The clone carrying this T cell receptor (beta chain) was recorded only once. The sample originates from a study of T cell changes during pregnancy in multiple sclerosis. Profiling relied on immunoSEQ multiplex PCR, and the TCRdb table lists in-frame clones only, not all of them. The table shows around 30,000 clones, with roughly nine tenths occurring only once. Deletions cut 3 bases from V and 3 bases from J, with 17 bases between. Germline CDR1 reads LGHNT; CDR2 reads FRNRAP. The length of the CDR3 is 16 residues. The sequences come from CD8+ T cells from peripheral blood mononuclear cells, collected in the first trimester of pregnancy. The J gene is TRBJ1-2, the V gene TRBV12-5; a weak D match, TRBD1 (5 bases). The receptor's source is a female donor with multiple sclerosis, enrolled in a pregnancy study. For the CDR3, the DNA is TGTGCTAGTGGTTTCCCACGGGGGGAACCGGACTATGGCTACACCTTC. It encodes CASGFPRGEPDYGYTF. Drawing the rest from reference TRBV12-5 and TRBJ1-2, the complete variable domain is DARVTQTPRHKVTEMGQEVTMRCQPILGHNTVFWYRQTMMQGLELLAYFRNRAPLDDSGMPKDRFSAEMPDATLATLKIQPSEPRDSAVYFCASGFPRGEPDYGYTFGSGTRLTVV.